This TCR beta chain came from a study of cytomegalovirus exposure and HLA in healthy donors (dated by TCRdb to about 2017). Background for the entire study: According to an earlier analysis of several hundred of the donors, roughly 180 million T cells yielded 90 million to 140 million unique TCR beta sequences and 276 Gb of sequence data. The study combined high-throughput TCR immunosequencing, statistical association of individual TCRs with disease status, and machine learning to predict cytomegalovirus infection status. Typing coverage varied by locus: roughly 620-640 donors for A, B, C, DRB1 and DQB1; roughly 560 for DQA1; approximately 570 for DPA1; approximately 470 for DPB1. Alongside the repertoire data, information on donor age, sex, ethnicity and CMV serostatus was compiled. HLA typing included class I and class II loci at four-digit resolution. Approximately 300 gigabases of sequencing data and 75 million to 85 million unique TCR sequences made up an early release that covered under 750 HLA-typed donors. All discovery cohort repertoires had been generated on a single sequencing platform. Rather than drawing on any new phenotypic data, the later analysis identified candidate immune exposures from TCR beta sequences and the way those sequences occurred across donors. Among 398 genotyped donors of the cohort, an average of approximately 250,000 unique TCR beta nucleotide sequences were sequenced per donor, roughly 20% of them non-productive. A separate validation cohort of approximately 130 different subjects was used in addition to the approximately 700-subject first cohort. Five DR-DQ haplotypes were handled as single units for association and clustering because linkage in the cohort was strong. The study aimed to test whether signatures of past pathogen exposure could be identified by cataloging public T cell receptors. To decide whether each TCR beta V gene segment behaved as functional or pseudogenic, an earlier analysis of some 600 of the donors relied on high-throughput TCR beta sequencing. A later analysis re-examined previously published TCR beta repertoires from more than 650 donors and added high-resolution HLA genotyping to investigate patterns of TCR occurrence. The study used immunosequencing to profile the T cell repertoires of hundreds of subjects and linked those repertoires to cytomegalovirus serostatus. Among the roughly 400 genotyped donors, around 81% belonged to the genetic ancestry cluster associated with self-reported Caucasian donors. Genome-wide SNP genotypes for about 60% of the roughly 670 donors were used in a later genetic analysis, which treated that subset as a discovery cohort. The full study reports these points: In a later analysis, several top co-occurrence clusters were reported to appear linked to parvovirus B19, influenza, CMV and Epstein-Barr virus. In a later analysis, TCR association rates were found to vary across HLA loci, with the most associated TCRs seen for DRB1 alleles and the fewest for HLA-C alleles. In both the original and validation cohorts, the classifier was reported to diagnose cytomegalovirus status with high specificity and sensitivity. Because HLA typing was missing for some donors at each locus, association tests included only the typed subset. According to a later genetic analysis, donors in an Asian-associated ancestry cluster had fewer N-insertions in productive TCRs than the roughly 700-donor mean. Compared with equally common non-associated chains, HLA-associated TCR beta chains in a later analysis were more clonally expanded and had lower generation probabilities. While some public TCRs were present in many individuals, most TCR sequences turned up only very rarely across donors. A few of the identified cytomegalovirus-associated TCR beta chains were confirmed in vitro to be specific for cytomegalovirus antigens. Only TCR beta chains were sequenced in this cohort, and the absence of alpha or paired-chain data limited detectable features. Some 15 rarely observed V segments, including chromosome 9 orphons, were excluded from the earlier analysis of some 590 of the donors because counts were too low. A cluster of highly shared sequence variants was judged likely to be a technical artifact of the sequencing pipeline. The only immune exposure information available for the cohort was CMV serostatus. A further reported finding was that TCR beta sequences accurately predicted the HLA-A and HLA-B alleles for most subjects in the first cohort. Broadly in line with IMGT annotations, most TCR beta V segments showed up in productive rearrangements about 87% or about 30% of the time in an earlier analysis of several hundred of the donors. A later analysis found that most CMV-associated TCR beta chains appeared HLA-restricted, with HLA associations seemingly driven largely by CMV exposure. Because the 87-base-pair reads could not distinguish some IMGT-functional V segments, including TRBV6-2 and TRBV6-3, those segments were excluded. The study listed approximately 160 TCR beta chains as associated with cytomegalovirus. Presence/absence analyses assumed roughly uniform sequencing depth across donors, an assumption that may not hold. In a later analysis, some 17,000 TCR beta sequences were associated with specific HLA alleles at a false discovery rate of 0.05. When HLA alleles, especially DR and DQ, strongly co-occurred, TCR associations were difficult to assign to individual alleles. Correlated functional status among segregating V segments might reflect linkage disequilibrium, but an unknown experimental factor could not be ruled out. An association between a missense DCLRE1C variant and V-gene and J-gene trimming of TCR beta chains was found in a later genetic analysis and replicated in an independent cohort. It was suggested by the authors that the approach could potentially be generalized to other disease states and immunological phenotypes.

V is clipped by 0 bases and J by 0 bases, and the sequence between their germline boundaries is 12 bases long. From the cysteine through the phenylalanine, the CDR3 covers 16 amino acids. Just the 48-base CDR3 DNA is kept, in frame starting at base 1. CDR1 and CDR2, per the germline V gene (reference sequence), are SGHNT and YYREEE. The cohort comprised around 690 healthy bone marrow donors. At the time of sampling, all cohort members were nominally healthy, though unrecorded immune exposures were likely present. The donor tested CMV seronegative, placing the donor among the 350 or so seronegative members of the cohort. A peripheral blood sample was provided by each donor, and peripheral blood mononuclear cells were used for TCR beta sequencing. Genomic DNA was extracted from the blood cell samples with the Qiagen DNeasy Blood Extraction Kit. Libraries came from the immunoSEQ multiplex PCR assay. For the multiplex PCR, a mixture combining 60 forward primers for TCR Vbeta segments and 13 reverse primers for TCR Jbeta segments was used. The CDR3 region of rearranged TCR beta genes was amplified from genomic DNA by a multiplex PCR assay. The Illumina HiSeq System was used to sequence the amplified TCR beta libraries as 87-base-pair reads. The original methods were these. In a later analysis, approximately 74 million unique TCR beta chains were counted across the approximately 670 repertoires, and approximately 11 million of these chains were shared by at least two donors. Raw reads were error-corrected and collapsed into unique sequences by a nearest-neighbor algorithm in which closely related sequences were merged to remove PCR and sequencing errors. Alignment of CDR3 sequences to IMGT reference sequences was used to assign V, D and J gene segments. For a sequence to be retained, a match of at least six nucleotides was required to both a V gene segment and a J gene segment. Rearrangements were called productive when the CDR3 lacked stop codons and stayed in frame with V and J; all others were non-productive. Following IMGT convention, CDR3 was defined as the stretch from the second conserved V-encoded cysteine up to the conserved J-encoded phenylalanine. The earlier analysis of approximately 500 of the donors excluded sequences that lacked an unambiguous match to a single V gene segment. An earlier analysis of several hundred of the donors called V segments functional above 56.7% productive rearrangements and segregating when the between-donor standard deviation exceeded 5%. A statistical classification framework was built for diagnosing cytomegalovirus status from the catalog of TCR beta chain sequences. V and J gene assignment, in a later analysis, came from comparing TCR nucleotide sequences with IMGT/GENE-DB human TR gene sequences. Using the TCRdist pipeline, a later analysis assigned CDR3 sequences along with most-parsimonious VDJ recombination scenarios. In a later analysis, each TCR beta chain was defined by its CDR3 amino acid sequence together with its V-gene family, and reads without a unique V-gene family were excluded. A later analysis removed 600 or so highly shared, low-generation-probability nucleotide sequences to deal with suspected cross-contamination and a sequencing artifact. In a later analysis, a clonal expansion index for each public chain was calculated from normalized within-repertoire ranks of inferred template counts. A later analysis computed generation probabilities with a VDJ recombination model fitted to out-of-frame rearrangements, and checked the results against IGoR. In a later analysis, TCR-TCR, TCR-HLA and TCR-CMV co-occurrence was scored with hypergeometric tests, and a repertoire-size bias correction was applied to TCR pairs. In a later analysis, false discovery rates were estimated by permuting HLA or CMV assignments 20 times. In a later analysis, co-occurring TCRs were grouped with DBSCAN, and TCRdist sequence similarity was added when clustering was performed within HLA-allele-positive subsets. Repertoires with fewer than 30,000 or more than 120,000 public chains, plus five repertoires with anomalous nucleotide sharing, were excluded from co-occurrence clustering. In TCRdb, the immuneACCESS table is reduced to in-frame sequences with V and J assigned. These tables do not hold every clone; where another copy was compared, an unresolved V gene accounts for under half, and the others remain unexplained. V, J and clone size are taken as reported in that table, and D and trimming were inferred from the DNA itself. A total of about 97,000 clones appear in this sample, approximately 76% of them only once. The ten largest clones capture about 4.3% of the sample.

Details on this clone: The antigen it recognizes is unknown. Base qualities are not provided; no much larger clone lies one nucleotide away.

The clonotype originates from a man between 40 and 49 years old in good health and CMV-seronegative. Sample: PBMCs. In this chain, TRBV5-4 is recombined with TRBJ1-1, with a tentative D gene TRBD1 over 6 matching bases. The DNA is TGTGCCAGCAGCTTGGGTCCAGGGGTAATGAACACTGAAGCTTTCTTT. Its product reads: CASSLGPGVMNTEAFF.